This T cell receptor (beta chain) was found in a study of T cells in localized non-small cell lung cancer. Overall study findings and caveats: One tumor region alone was sequenced, and heterogeneity therefore remains possible. Higher blood T cell density tracked longer overall survival. Out of the top 100 tumor clones, a median around 56 were seen in adjacent lung. Among the tissues sampled, uninvolved adjacent lung had the highest T cell clonality, above tumor.

This clone is a singleton in its sample. No antigen is known for it. Assay: immunoSEQ multiplex PCR; the TCRdb copy retains only in-frame clones and omits some. The sample carries about 59,000 clones, roughly 90% recorded once. CDR3 size: 16 residues. Trimming at V came to 4 bases and at J to 2 bases, leaving 10 bases not matched to a gene. CDR1 is SQVTM and CDR2 is ANQGSEA in the germline V gene. The rearrangement uses TRBV29-1 and TRBJ2-3; 9 nucleotides line up with TRBD2. The sequence came from a man aged 40 to 75 with stage I squamous cell lung carcinoma. Sequenced here: peripheral blood, sampled before any cancer treatment. The CDR3 DNA reads as TGCAGCGTTGTAGGGGCTAGCGGGACCGACACAGATACGCAGTATTTT. Amino acid sequence: CSVVGASGTDTDTQYF.